The 4 T cell receptor beta chains below all came from one sample that was sequenced in a study of blood T cells in healthy people across ages. Alongside a J-beta primer mix, a sample-barcoded 5' primer served in a second PCR lasting roughly 7 to 11 cycles. TCRdb re-called the 5' RACE reads through MiXCR, storing one row per CDR3 protein. The sample shows hundreds of thousands of distinct CDR3 sequences, about 30% of them seen only once. The sample comprised blood. The source is an elderly woman in good health.

This clonotype was seen only a few times. A read error is possible here, since a much larger clone lies one base away. V and J are TRBV12-3 or TRBV12-4 and TRBJ2-5; the D gene is possibly TRBD2 (6 bases). The CDR3 is 15 residues long. V lost 2 bases and J lost 11, with 21 bases in between. CDR3 bases: TGTGCCAGCAGTTTAAGGAGGGGAAATTACAATGAGCAGTACTTC. It encodes CASSLRRGNYNEQYF.

The rearrangement links TRBV15 to TRBJ1-5; tentative D call: TRBD1 (6 bases). Trimming removed 1 base from V and 6 bases from J, with 13 bases in between. Germline CDR1 reads LNHNV; CDR2 reads YYDKDF (reference sequence). This CDR3 spans 15 amino acids. The CDR3 spells CATSRGFGGSQPQHF. CDR3 sequence (DNA): TGTGCCACCAGCAGAGGTTTTGGGGGCTCTCAGCCCCAGCATTTT.

This clonotype was observed many times. V is TRBV12-3 or TRBV12-4 and J is TRBJ2-3; D possibly uses TRBD1 or TRBD2 (5 bases each). V was clipped by 3 bases and J by 2 bases, with 12 bases between them. This CDR3 comprises 15 residues. The DNA of the CDR3 is TGTGCCAGCAGTTTCGGGGCTTTCCCCACAGATACGCAGTATTTT. Amino acid sequence: CASSFGAFPTDTQYF.

The chain is built from TRBV7-8 and TRBJ2-4; possible D gene TRBD2, 5 bases. The tail of the sequence fits TRBJ2-7 better, so the J call may be wrong. Per germline, CDR1 SGHVS and CDR2 FQNEAQ. The CDR3 loop spans 13 amino acids. CDR3 nucleotides: TGTGCCAGCAGCTTACCCGCGAGCGGCGAGCAGTACTTC. Translating gives CASSLPASGEQYF.